A selection of T cell receptor beta chains follows, all from one sample in a study of blood T cell repertoires in COVID-19. The method was immunoSEQ multiplex PCR; TCRdb's version includes in-frame clones alone and lacks a portion of them. The table shows about 260,000 clones, with more than 75% occurring only once. Sequenced sample: PBMCs or T cells enriched from blood (not recorded which). The receptors come from a woman aged 45-65 years who had recovered from COVID-19. The CDR3 runs from the conserved cysteine through the conserved F or W. The order of the fields is V gene, J gene, CDR3 protein.

TRBV28	TRBJ1-2	CASSLGGAVSNYGYTF
TRBV2	TRBJ2-5	CASRGGQGVQETQYF
TRBV7-9	TRBJ1-1	CASSLALGQGGTEAFF
TRBV11-2	TRBJ2-7	CASSLAGGSYEQYF
TRBV6-5	TRBJ2-7	CASNPNRGLSYEQYF
TRBV12-3/TRBV12-4	TRBJ1-2	CASSFAGNYGYTF
TRBV7-3	TRBJ1-5	CASSLSRDQPQHF
TRBV6-5	TRBJ2-5	CASSYPGGETQYF
TRBV5-1	TRBJ1-6	CASSGDGSKTSPLHF
TRBV9	TRBJ2-2	CASNAGIIAGELFF
TRBV5-1	TRBJ1-4	CASSPRQGDEKLFF
TRBV4-1	TRBJ1-6	CASSRSDRVSSPLHF
TRBV6-5	TRBJ2-5	CASSYGLGETQYF
TRBV11-2	TRBJ1-1	CASSVQGNTEAFF
TRBV28	TRBJ2-1	CASSIAGVEKGEQFF
TRBV7-3	TRBJ1-1	CASSPSTGVAEAFF
TRBV7-9	TRBJ2-7	CASSLLAGGHEQYF
TRBV7-9	TRBJ1-2	CASSSTGMGGYTF
TRBV12-3/TRBV12-4	TRBJ1-2	CASSPGTVLGYTF
TRBV4-3	TRBJ1-4	CASSQRGANEKLFF
TRBV11-2	TRBJ1-4	CASSKQQGANEKLFF
TRBV30	TRBJ2-3	CAGRDRIPSTDTQYF
TRBV11-2	TRBJ2-7	CASSFTSGTYEQYF
TRBV5-5	TRBJ2-3	CASSLQGARGLAGMTDTQYF
TRBV4-2	TRBJ2-2	CASSPGATGNTGELFF